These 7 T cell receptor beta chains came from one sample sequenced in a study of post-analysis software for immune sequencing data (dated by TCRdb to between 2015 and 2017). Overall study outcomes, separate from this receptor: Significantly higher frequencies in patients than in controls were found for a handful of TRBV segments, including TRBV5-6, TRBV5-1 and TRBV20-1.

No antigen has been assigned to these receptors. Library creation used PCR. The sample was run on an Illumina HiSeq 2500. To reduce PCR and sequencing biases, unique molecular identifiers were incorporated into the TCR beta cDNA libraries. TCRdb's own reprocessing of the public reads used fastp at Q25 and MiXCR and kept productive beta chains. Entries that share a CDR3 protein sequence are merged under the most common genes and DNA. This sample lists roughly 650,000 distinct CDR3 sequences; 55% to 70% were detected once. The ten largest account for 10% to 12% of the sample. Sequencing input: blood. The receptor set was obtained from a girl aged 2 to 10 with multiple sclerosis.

This CDR3 is CASSLKGAMAEAFF. CDR3 coding DNA: TGTGCCAGCAGCTTAAAGGGGGCGATGGCTGAAGCTTTCTTT. The chain is built from TRBV7-8 and TRBJ1-1, with 7 bases identical to TRBD1. The germline V gene has CDR1 SGHVS and CDR2 FQNEAQ. This CDR3 has 14 amino acids. Germline trimming cut 2 bases from V and 6 bases from J; bases unmatched to any gene: 6.

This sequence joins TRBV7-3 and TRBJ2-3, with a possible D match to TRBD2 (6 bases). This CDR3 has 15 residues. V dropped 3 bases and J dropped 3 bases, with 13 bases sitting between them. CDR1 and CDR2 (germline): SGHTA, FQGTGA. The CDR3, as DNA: TGTGCCAGCAGCTTCTGGCCTAGCGAAACAGATACGCAGTATTTT. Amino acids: CASSFWPSETDTQYF.

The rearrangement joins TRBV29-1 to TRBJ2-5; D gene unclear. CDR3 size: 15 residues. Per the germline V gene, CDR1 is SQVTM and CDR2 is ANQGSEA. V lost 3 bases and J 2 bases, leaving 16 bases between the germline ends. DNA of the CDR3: TGCAGCGTTGAGGACCCTACTGAAAAACAAGAGACCCAGTACTTC. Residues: CSVEDPTEKQETQYF.

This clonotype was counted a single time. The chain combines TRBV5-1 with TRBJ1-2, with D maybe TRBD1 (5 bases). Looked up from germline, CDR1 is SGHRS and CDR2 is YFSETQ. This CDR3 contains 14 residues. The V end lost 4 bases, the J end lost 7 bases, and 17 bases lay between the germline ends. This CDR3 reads CASSGGDRGAGYTF. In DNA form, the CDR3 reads TGCGCCAGCAGCGGGGGTGATAGGGGCGCTGGCTACACCTTC.

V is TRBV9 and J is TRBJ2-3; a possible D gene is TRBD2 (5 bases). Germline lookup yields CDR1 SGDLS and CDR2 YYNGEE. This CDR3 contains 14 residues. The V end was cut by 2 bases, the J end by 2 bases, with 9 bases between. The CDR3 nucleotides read TGTGCCAGCAGCGTGGGAGCGGACACAGATACGCAGTATTTT. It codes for CASSVGADTDTQYF.

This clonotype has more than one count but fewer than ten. The CDR3 coding sequence is TGCGCCAGCAGCTTCTCGACAGGGGGTGGCCAAGAGACCCAGTACTTC. Amino acid sequence: CASSFSTGGGQETQYF. The rearrangement uses TRBV5-1 and TRBJ2-5, with 9 bases matching TRBD1. The CDR3 contains 16 residues. The V gene's germline CDR1 is SGHRS and CDR2 YFSETQ. J lost 1 base, V lost 2 bases, and 6 bases had no gene match. The entire variable domain, with the rest obtained from reference TRBV5-1 and TRBJ2-5, is as follows: KAGVTQTPRYLIKTRGQQVTLSCSPISGHRSVSWYQQTPGQGLQFLFEYFSETQRNKGNFPGRFSGRQFSNSRSEMNVSTLELGDSALYLCASSFSTGGGQETQYFGPGTRLLVL.

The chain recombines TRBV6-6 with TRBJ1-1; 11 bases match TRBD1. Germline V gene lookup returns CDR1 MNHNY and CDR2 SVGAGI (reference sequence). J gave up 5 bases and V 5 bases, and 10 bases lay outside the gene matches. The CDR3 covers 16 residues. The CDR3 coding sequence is TGTGCCAGCAGTCCTAGGGACAGGGGGTTCGGGACTGAAGCTTTCTTT. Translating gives CASSPRDRGFGTEAFF.